This record looks at one T cell receptor beta chain sequence and its context. As yet, its antigen is unknown. Trimming left V 7 bases short and J 5 bases short, with 18 bases between. CDR3 length equals 14 residues. The germline V gene has CDR1 SGHRS and CDR2 YFSETQ. The sample belongs to a study of blood T cells in healthy people across ages. Combining a sample-barcoded 5' primer with a J-beta primer mix, a second PCR ran for roughly 7 to 12 cycles. MiXCR, applied by TCRdb to the 5' RACE reads, yields one record per CDR3 protein. This table has roughly 1,700,000 distinct CDR3 sequences, approximately 28% appearing once. Points from the study as a whole: Both naive CD4+ cell counts and diversity were greater in long-lived donors than in aged donors.

The chain couples TRBV5-1 to TRBJ2-5; D possibly corresponds to TRBD1 (5 bases). The sequencing sample was made of blood. This TCR derives from a woman in her thirties in good health. CDR3 in DNA: TGCGCCAGCTCGACCACAGGTCACCTGGAGACCCAGTACTTC. Protein product: CASSTTGHLETQYF.